One and the same sample provided the 20 T cell receptor beta chains below, sequenced in a study of shared T cell receptors in the human thymus. Using immunoSEQ multiplex PCR, the repertoire was profiled, and TCRdb retains in-frame clones only, with some absent. The sample carries about 660,000 clones, around 87% recorded once. These data also formed part of another study, on human thymus T cells.

Source material: thymocytes. The receptors were sampled from a boy in the first two years of life with a congenital heart defect.

This clone was picked up a small number of times. The rearrangement joins TRBV2 to TRBJ2-5; D call uncertain. The germline gives CDR1 SNHLY, CDR2 FYNNEI. The CDR3 loop spans 13 amino acids. The V end was cut by 4 bases, the J end by 1 base, with 7 bases between. DNA for the CDR3: TGTGCCAGCAGTGTGGTCAGCCAAGAGACCCAGTACTTC. This translates into CASSVVSQETQYF. Together with reference TRBV2 and TRBJ2-5, the CDR3 gives the full variable domain: EPEVTQTPSHQVTQMGQEVILRCVPISNHLYFYWYRQILGQKVEFLVSFYNNEISEKSEIFDDQFSVERPDGSNFTLKIRSTKLEDSAMYFCASSVVSQETQYFGPGTRLLVL.

As DNA, the CDR3 is TGTGCCAGCAGCTCACCGGGGGAGACCCAGTACTTC. This codes for CASSSPGETQYF. This rearrangement joins TRBV11-2 to TRBJ2-5; D is possibly TRBD2 (5 bases). The V gene lost 4 bases and the J gene lost 5 bases, with 8 bases spanning the gap. The CDR3 runs to 12 residues. CDR1 SGHAT and CDR2 FQNNGV come from the germline V gene.

The CDR3 loop is CASSQDRQVYNSPLHF. Here the CDR3 DNA reads TGTGCCAGCAGCCAAGATAGGCAGGTCTATAATTCACCCCTCCACTTT. The chain is built from TRBV4-2 and TRBJ1-6; D is uncertain. The CDR3 length is 16 residues. Between the trimmed V and J ends, which lost 0 bases and 3 bases, there was a span of 9 bases. Germline CDR1 reads LGHNA; CDR2 reads YNFKEQ.

The rearrangement links TRBV12-5 to TRBJ1-2, with TRBD1 matching over 8 bases. The CDR3 covers 16 residues. Germline CDR1 LGHNT, CDR2 FRNRAP. J lost 2 bases, V lost 2 bases, and 7 bases had no gene match. Written as DNA, the CDR3 is TGTGCTAGTGGTTTGCTACAGGGGGTCGAAAACTATGGCTACACCTTC. The encoded protein is CASGLLQGVENYGYTF.

The V gene is TRBV6-5, the J gene TRBJ2-5, with D possibly TRBD2 on 5 matching bases. V lost 6 bases and J lost 0, with 11 bases in between. This CDR3 is built from 14 residues. The germline CDR1 and CDR2 sequences are MNHEY and SVGAGI. CDR3 protein: CASRRRAYQETQYF. The CDR3 DNA reads as TGTGCCAGCAGGAGGCGGGCTTACCAAGAGACCCAGTACTTC.

The chain is built from TRBV27 and TRBJ1-6; possibly TRBD1 for D (6 bases). The CDR3 has 16 amino acids. The V end lost 3 bases, the J end lost 7 bases, and 16 bases lay between the germline ends. Germline CDR1 and CDR2: MNHEY and SMNVEV (reference sequence). DNA of the CDR3: TGTGCCAGCAGTTTCGCCCGGCAGGGGTGGAATTCACCCCTCCACTTT. Translated: CASSFARQGWNSPLHF.

The V call is TRBV28, the J call TRBJ2-7; 7 bases match TRBD2. Germline CDR1 is MDHEN and CDR2 is SYDVKM. V trimming: 6 bases; J trimming: 0 bases; junction bases outside the gene matches: 11. CDR3 length: 16 amino acids. The CDR3 bases are TGTGCCAGCAGCATCCCCACTAGCGTTAACTCCTACGAGCAGTACTTC. Its protein product is CASSIPTSVNSYEQYF.

The sample holds a few counts of this clone. The chain links TRBV9 to TRBJ2-1; D possibly corresponds to TRBD1 (5 bases). CDR3 length: 15 residues. Germline V lookup: CDR1 SGDLS, CDR2 YYNGEE. The V and J ends lost 4 bases and 5 bases respectively, with 16 bases between them. The CDR3 is CASSPPDKEHNEQFF. Here the CDR3 DNA reads TGTGCCAGCAGCCCCCCGGACAAAGAGCACAATGAGCAGTTCTTC.

This rearrangement joins TRBV29-1 to TRBJ2-5; 11 bases line up with TRBD1. This CDR3 is built from 13 residues. V was pared by 7 bases and J by 4 bases, with 5 bases of the junction left unmatched. CDR1 and CDR2 (germline): SQVTM, ANQGSEA. CDR3 bases: TGCAGCGCGGGGACAGGGGGTCGAGAGACCCAGTACTTC. It translates to CSAGTGGRETQYF.

The chain is built from TRBV27 and TRBJ1-2; D unclear. The V end lost 3 bases, the J end lost 4 bases, and 15 bases lay between the germline ends. This CDR3 is 15 amino acids long. From germline, CDR1 is MNHEY and CDR2 SMNVEV (reference sequence). The CDR3 loop is CASSFLGAVPYGYTF. The CDR3 DNA reads as TGTGCCAGCAGTTTCCTGGGAGCCGTTCCCTATGGCTACACCTTC.

The chain uses TRBV28 and TRBJ2-5, with D perhaps matching TRBD1 (6 bases). The assigned J gene may be wrong: the sequence end matches TRBJ2-7 better. The CDR3 sequence is 15 residues long. From germline, CDR1 is MDHEN and CDR2 SYDVKM. DNA of the CDR3: TGTGCCAGCAGTTTACCGGCCAGGGGCTCCTACGAGCAGTACTTC. Translating gives CASSLPARGSYEQYF.

V gene TRBV29-1 combines with J gene TRBJ1-1, with TRBD1 as a possible D gene (5 bases). This CDR3 region has 14 residues. The V gene lost 4 bases and the J gene lost 6 bases, with 18 bases spanning the gap. CDR1 is SQVTM, CDR2 ANQGSEA, per germline. CDR3 in DNA: TGCAGCGTTGGACCCCCCAGGGTTTTGGCTGAAGCTTTCTTT. Its translation is CSVGPPRVLAEAFF.

This clone was picked up one time. This chain joins TRBV27 and TRBJ2-7; weak D call: TRBD2 (5 bases). Germline CDR1 and CDR2: MNHEY and SMNVEV (reference sequence). Trimming stripped 5 bases from V and 2 bases from J, with 13 bases between. This CDR3 has 14 residues. The CDR3 protein is CASSASGLPYEQYF. CDR3 nucleotides: TGTGCCAGCAGTGCCAGCGGACTGCCCTACGAGCAGTACTTC.

The chain is built from TRBV5-6 and TRBJ2-7, with 8 bases fitting TRBD2. The CDR3 is 16 amino acids. CDR1 and CDR2 from the germline V gene are SGHDT and YYEEEE. Trimming cost V 4 bases and J 4 bases; bases outside gene matches: 13. DNA for the CDR3: TGTGCCAGCAGCGCATGGAAGCGGGGGATCCAATACGAGCAGTACTTC. Its protein product is CASSAWKRGIQYEQYF.

The chain joins TRBV14 to TRBJ2-1; TRBD2 aligns across 8 bases. The CDR3 is 20 amino acids. V lost 0 bases and J lost 3; bases outside the gene matches: 16. Germline V gene sequence: CDR1 SGHDN, CDR2 FVKESK. The CDR3 sequence: CASSQEKGVEGLERYNEQFF. The CDR3, as DNA: TGTGCCAGCAGCCAAGAGAAAGGGGTGGAGGGACTAGAGCGCTACAATGAGCAGTTCTTC.

The genes are TRBV2 and TRBJ1-5; 8 bases line up with TRBD1. Germline V gene sequence: CDR1 SNHLY, CDR2 FYNNEI. CDR3 length: 16 amino acids. Trimming at V came to 6 bases and at J to 3 bases, leaving 10 bases not matched to a gene. The CDR3 loop reads CASRATRDRFNQPQHF. In nucleotides, the CDR3 is TGTGCCAGCAGAGCCACCCGGGACAGGTTCAATCAGCCCCAGCATTTT. Full variable domain (rest looked up from reference TRBV2 and TRBJ1-5): EPEVTQTPSHQVTQMGQEVILRCVPISNHLYFYWYRQILGQKVEFLVSFYNNEISEKSEIFDDQFSVERPDGSNFTLKIRSTKLEDSAMYFCASRATRDRFNQPQHFGDGTRLSIL.

V is TRBV5-1 and J is TRBJ2-1, with a tentative D call TRBD2 (6 bases). CDR1 and CDR2 (germline): SGHRS, YFSETQ. The CDR3 has 13 residues. Trimming left V 0 bases short and J 11 bases short, with 12 bases between. The CDR3 DNA reads as TGCGCCAGCAGCTTGGGACTAGGACTAAAGCAGTTCTTC. It yields the protein CASSLGLGLKQFF.

The V gene is TRBV2, the J gene TRBJ2-3, with 7 bases fitting TRBD1. The germline V gene has CDR1 SNHLY and CDR2 FYNNEI. V lost 6 bases, J lost 0 bases, and 18 bases stayed unmatched. The CDR3 is 19 amino acids. The DNA for the CDR3 is TGTGCCAGCAGAGCCGGGGACAGCCTCCCGAACCCTAGCACAGATACGCAGTATTTT. It encodes CASRAGDSLPNPSTDTQYF.

The gene calls are TRBV6-5 and TRBJ1-4; 7 bases align to TRBD1. CDR3 size: 15 residues. With 6 bases clipped from V and 7 bases from J, the junction kept 11 bases outside the gene matches. CDR1 is MNHEY and CDR2 is SVGAGI in the germline V gene. DNA of the CDR3: TGTGCCAGCAGAACGAAACAGGGGAAGGGTGAAAAACTGTTTTTT. It encodes CASRTKQGKGEKLFF.

The rearrangement uses TRBV6-6 and TRBJ1-2, with D possibly matching TRBD1 (5 bases). The CDR3 covers 16 residues. V shed 5 bases and J shed 2 bases, with 18 bases lying between them. Per the germline V gene, CDR1 is MNHNY and CDR2 is SVGAGI (reference sequence). CDR3 nucleotides: TGTGCCAGCAGTCACCCCTGGGCAGGGAAAAACTATGGCTACACCTTC. Encoded protein: CASSHPWAGKNYGYTF.